Sequencing of this T cell receptor (beta chain) was carried out in a study of blood T cell repertoires in COVID-19. Turning to the study itself: Acute-phase and convalescent COVID-19 samples originated in the United States, Italy and Spain. Sources were T cells, B-cell-depleted T cells, or PBMCs; the material itself was cDNA or gDNA.

The CDR3 totals 15 residues. The V end was cut by 1 base, the J end by 7 bases, with 17 bases between. Germline assignment: CDR1 SGHAT and CDR2 FQNNGV. Methods used by the authors: Estimation of nucleated cell counts was performed using reference gene primer amplification. Using immunoSEQ multiplex PCR, the repertoire was profiled, and TCRdb retains in-frame clones only, with some absent. The V and J calls and clone size were taken over from that table, and D and trimming were inferred from the DNA. The table has about 270,000 clones, nearly 85% seen once. This chain links TRBV11-2 with TRBJ2-7, with D maybe TRBD2 (6 bases). The receptor comes from a human donor in a cohort sampled during active COVID-19. Sequencing was done on a sample of peripheral blood. CDR3 protein: CASSLALRGVGEQYF. The CDR3 DNA is TGTGCCAGCAGCTTAGCTCTTCGCGGGGTGGGGGAGCAGTACTTC.